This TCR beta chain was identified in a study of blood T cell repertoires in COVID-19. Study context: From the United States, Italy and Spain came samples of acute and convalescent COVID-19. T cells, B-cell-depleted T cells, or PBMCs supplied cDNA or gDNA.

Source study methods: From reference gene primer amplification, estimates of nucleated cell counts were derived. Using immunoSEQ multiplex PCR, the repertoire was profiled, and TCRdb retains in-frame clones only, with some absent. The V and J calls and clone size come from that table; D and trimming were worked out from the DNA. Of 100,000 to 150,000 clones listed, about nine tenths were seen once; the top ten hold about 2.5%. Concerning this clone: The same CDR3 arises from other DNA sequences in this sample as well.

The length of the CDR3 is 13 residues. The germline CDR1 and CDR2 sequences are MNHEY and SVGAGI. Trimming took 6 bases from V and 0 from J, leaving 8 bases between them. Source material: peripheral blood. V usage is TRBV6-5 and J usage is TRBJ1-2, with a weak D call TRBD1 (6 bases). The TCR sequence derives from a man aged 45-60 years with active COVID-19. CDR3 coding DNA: TGTGCCAGCAGCCGGACAGCTAACTATGGCTACACCTTC. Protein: CASSRTANYGYTF.